This T cell receptor (beta chain) was sequenced in a study of OX40 agonist ivuxolimab in advanced cancers. Study as a whole: Aged roughly 23 to 90 with a mean of around 60 years, they were around 79% male.

This table comes from immunoSEQ multiplex PCR, and its TCRdb copy is limited to in-frame clones, with some not included. Of almost 70,000 clones in the sample, about 89% are singletons; the top ten hold 0.25% to 0.3%. Trimming shortened V by 6 bases and J by 4 bases, and 19 bases separated the two germline ends. The germline CDR1 and CDR2 sequences are LNHDA and SQIVND (reference sequence). The length of the CDR3 is 15 residues. J is TRBJ2-7 and V is TRBV19; weak D call: TRBD1 (7 bases). This receptor was taken from an adult with an advanced solid tumor such as melanoma, head and neck, liver or kidney cancer. The source material was CD4+ or CD8+ T cells sorted from blood, sampled in a trial of the OX40 agonist ivuxolimab. Here the CDR3 reads CASRPQSGGLYEQYF. CDR3 bases: TGTGCCAGTAGACCTCAATCAGGGGGACTGTACGAGCAGTACTTC.